The 10 T cell receptor beta chains in this list originate from one sample, sequenced in a study of T cell responses to AZD1222 COVID-19 vaccine. Clones were read by immunoSEQ multiplex PCR, and TCRdb kept only the in-frame ones, dropping some. The sample contains about 140,000 clones, 80% to 95% of which appear only once. The specimen was peripheral blood, collected 28 days after the second AZD1222 dose. The receptors stem from an adult who received the AZD1222 COVID-19 vaccine.

The chain joins TRBV11-2 to TRBJ1-2; D unclear. V gave up 0 bases and J gave up 1 base, with 15 bases separating them. Germline V gives CDR1 SGHAT, CDR2 FQNNGV. This CDR3 has 17 amino acids. The CDR3 loop is CASSLDAAESFNYGYTF. The CDR3 nucleotides are TGTGCCAGCAGCTTAGACGCGGCAGAATCTTTTAACTATGGCTACACCTTC.

This chain uses TRBV28 with TRBJ2-7; a weak D match, TRBD2 (5 bases). CDR3 length equals 14 residues. CDR1 is MDHEN and CDR2 is SYDVKM in the germline V gene. Trimming took off 7 bases at V and 0 bases at J, with 13 bases between the two ends. The CDR3 nucleotides are TGTGCCAGCATAACTTCCCGGGACTCCTACGAGCAGTACTTC. It codes for CASITSRDSYEQYF.

The chain joins TRBV2 to TRBJ2-2; 11 bases match TRBD2. V was clipped by 5 bases and J by 5 bases; unmatched bases: 4. CDR1 and CDR2 from the germline V gene are SNHLY and FYNNEI. This CDR3 comprises 15 residues. DNA of the CDR3: TGTGCCAGCAGTCCTACTAGCGGGAGAACCGGGGAGCTGTTTTTT. Encoded protein: CASSPTSGRTGELFF.

This clone was picked up one time. This sequence joins TRBV14 and TRBJ2-7; unclear D gene. The CDR3 covers 17 residues. The V end lost 4 bases, the J end lost 0 bases, and 19 bases lay between the germline ends. Germline-derived CDR1 and CDR2 are SGHDN and FVKESK. The CDR3 loop reads CASSPYGPTLTSYEQYF. CDR3 sequence (DNA): TGTGCCAGCAGCCCCTATGGTCCTACGCTGACCTCCTACGAGCAGTACTTC.

The rearrangement uses TRBV7-9 and TRBJ1-6, with D hard to call. With 1 base removed from V and 7 bases from J, the gap between germline ends came to 8 bases. CDR3 size: 14 residues. CDR1 SEHNR and CDR2 FQNEAQ come from the germline V gene (reference sequence). The DNA of the CDR3 is TGTGCCAGCAGCTTAGTCCCGGGAAATTCACCCCTCCACTTT. Its translation: CASSLVPGNSPLHF.

This clone was counted only a few times. The rearrangement uses TRBV6-5 and TRBJ1-5, with unresolved D. Germline V CDR1 and CDR2: MNHEY, SVGAGI. The CDR3 is 13 residues long. V lost 6 bases, J lost 3 bases, and 9 bases lay in between. CDR3 DNA: TGTGCCAGCAGCCAGGCACCCAATCAGCCCCAGCATTTT. Translating it yields CASSQAPNQPQHF.

The J gene is TRBJ1-3, the V gene TRBV19; D is unclear. CDR1 and CDR2 from the germline V gene are LNHDA and SQIVND (reference sequence). Trimming left V 0 bases short and J 4 bases short, with 13 bases between. The CDR3 sequence is 16 residues long. The CDR3 sequence is CASSIDRLSLGNTIYF. In DNA form, the CDR3 reads TGTGCCAGTAGTATAGATCGGCTCTCCCTCGGAAACACCATATATTTT. Together with reference TRBV19 and TRBJ1-3, the CDR3 gives the full variable domain: DGGITQSPKYLFRKEGQNVTLSCEQNLNHDAMYWYRQDPGQGLRLIYYSQIVNDFQKGDIAEGYSVSREKKESFPLTVTSAQKNPTAFYLCASSIDRLSLGNTIYFGEGSWLTVV.

V is TRBV5-4 and J is TRBJ2-5; 8 positions agree with TRBD2. CDR1 SGHNT and CDR2 YYREEE come from the germline V gene (reference sequence). The trim removed 3 bases at V and 5 bases at J, leaving 12 bases unmatched. The CDR3 extends over 16 amino acids. The chain's CDR3 is CASSWGTSGTKETQYF. In DNA, the CDR3 is TGTGCCAGCAGCTGGGGTACTAGCGGAACGAAGGAGACCCAGTACTTC.

The chain has TRBV29-1 and TRBJ1-3, with D perhaps matching TRBD1 (5 bases). The V gene's germline CDR1 is SQVTM and CDR2 ANQGSEA. V was trimmed by 7 bases and J by 0 bases, leaving 13 bases between them. This CDR3 is 14 amino acids long. The CDR3 sequence is CSAGDGNSGNTIYF. The CDR3 DNA reads TGCAGCGCCGGGGACGGTAACTCTGGAAACACCATATATTTT.

This rearrangement joins TRBV10-3 to TRBJ2-1; TRBD2 matches at 8 bases. The CDR3 runs 13 residues. V lost 6 bases, J lost 6 bases, and 4 bases stayed unmatched. CDR1 is ENHRY, CDR2 SYGVKD, per germline. The CDR3 DNA is TGTGCCATCAGCGGGAGGGCTGGCAATGAGCAGTTCTTC. It is translated as CAISGRAGNEQFF.